This T cell receptor (beta chain) derives from a study of blood T cell repertoires in COVID-19. As for the study in general: T cells, B-cell-depleted T cells, or PBMCs supplied cDNA or gDNA.

In the original processing: Amplification of reference gene primers provided the estimated nucleated cell counts. TCRdb's table, derived via immunoSEQ multiplex PCR, lists solely in-frame clones and lacks some. The V and J calls and clone size come from that table; D and trimming were worked out from the DNA. The sample includes about 100,000 clones, about 87% of them seen just once. Sequenced: peripheral blood. The clonotype originates from a human donor in a cohort sampled during active COVID-19.

The CDR3 region is CASSPYPGMGAARWRSSYEQYF. CDR3 sequence (DNA): TGTGCCAGCAGTCCCTACCCCGGGATGGGTGCGGCCAGGTGGAGGTCCTCCTACGAGCAGTACTTC. The chain combines TRBV27 with TRBJ2-7, with a weak D call TRBD2 (5 bases). Trimming left V 5 bases short and J 0 bases short, with 35 bases between. Germline loops: CDR1 MNHEY, CDR2 SMNVEV (reference sequence). This CDR3 has 22 amino acids.